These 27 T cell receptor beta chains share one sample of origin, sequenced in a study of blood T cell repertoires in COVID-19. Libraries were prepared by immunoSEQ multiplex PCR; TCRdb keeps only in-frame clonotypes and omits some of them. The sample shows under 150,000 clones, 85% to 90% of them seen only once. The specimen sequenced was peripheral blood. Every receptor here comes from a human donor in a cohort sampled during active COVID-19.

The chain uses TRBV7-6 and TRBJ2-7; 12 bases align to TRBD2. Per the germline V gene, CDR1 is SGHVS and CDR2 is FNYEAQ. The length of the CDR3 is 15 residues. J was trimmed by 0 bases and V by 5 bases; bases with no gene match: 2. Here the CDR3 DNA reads TGTGCCAGCAGCACGACTAGCGGGAGCTCCTACGAGCAGTACTTC. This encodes CASSTTSGSSYEQYF.

The CDR3 reads CASSLDGGTSDGQFF. DNA of the CDR3: TGTGCCAGCAGCTTAGACGGGGGAACGTCCGATGGGCAGTTCTTC. The J gene is TRBJ2-1, the V gene TRBV7-2; TRBD2 might be the D (6 bases). The CDR3 is 15 amino acids. Germline V CDR1 and CDR2: SGHTA, FQGNSA. Deletions cut 1 base from V and 12 bases from J, with 19 bases between.

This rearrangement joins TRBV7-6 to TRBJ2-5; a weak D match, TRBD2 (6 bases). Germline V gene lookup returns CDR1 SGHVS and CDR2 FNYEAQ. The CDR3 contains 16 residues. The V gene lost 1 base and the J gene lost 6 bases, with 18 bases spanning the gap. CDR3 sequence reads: CASSLVAAGRLKTQYF. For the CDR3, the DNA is TGTGCCAGCAGCTTAGTGGCCGCAGGGAGGTTGAAGACCCAGTACTTC.

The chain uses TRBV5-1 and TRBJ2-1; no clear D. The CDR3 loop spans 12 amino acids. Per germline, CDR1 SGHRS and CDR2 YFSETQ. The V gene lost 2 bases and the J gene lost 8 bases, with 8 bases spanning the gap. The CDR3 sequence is CASSFAGHEQFF. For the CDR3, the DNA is TGCGCCAGCAGCTTCGCCGGTCATGAGCAGTTCTTC.

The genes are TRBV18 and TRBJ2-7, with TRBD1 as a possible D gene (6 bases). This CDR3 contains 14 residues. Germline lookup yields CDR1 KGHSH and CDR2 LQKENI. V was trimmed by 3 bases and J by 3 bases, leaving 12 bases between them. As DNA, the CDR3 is TGTGCCAGCTCACCTCTTTTGGACAGCTACGAGCAGTACTTC. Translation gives CASSPLLDSYEQYF.

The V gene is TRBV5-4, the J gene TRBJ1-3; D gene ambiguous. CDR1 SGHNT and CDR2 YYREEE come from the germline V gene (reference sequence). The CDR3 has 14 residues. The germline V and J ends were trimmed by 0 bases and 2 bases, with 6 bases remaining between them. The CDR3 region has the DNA TGTGCCAGCAGCTTGGACAGAGCTGGAAACACCATATATTTT. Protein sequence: CASSLDRAGNTIYF.

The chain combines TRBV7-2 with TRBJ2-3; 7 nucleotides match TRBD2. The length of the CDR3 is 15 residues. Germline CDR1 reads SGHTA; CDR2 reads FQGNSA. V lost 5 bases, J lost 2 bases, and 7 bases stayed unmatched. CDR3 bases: TGTGCCAGCAGCAGACAGCGGGGCTACACAGATACGCAGTATTTT. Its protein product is CASSRQRGYTDTQYF.

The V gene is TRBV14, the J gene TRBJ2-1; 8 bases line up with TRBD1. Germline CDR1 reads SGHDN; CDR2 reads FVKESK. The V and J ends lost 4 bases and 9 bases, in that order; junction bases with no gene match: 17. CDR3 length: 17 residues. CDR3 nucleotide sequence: TGTGCCAGCAGCCGAGTAACTTACGGACAGGGTAAGGGTGAGCAGTTCTTC. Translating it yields CASSRVTYGQGKGEQFF.

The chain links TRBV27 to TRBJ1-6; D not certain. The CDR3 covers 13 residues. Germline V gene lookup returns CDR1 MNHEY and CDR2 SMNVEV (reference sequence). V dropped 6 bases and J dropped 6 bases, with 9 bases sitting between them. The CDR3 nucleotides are TGTGCCAGCAGGTCAACGGGTAATTCACCCCTCCACTTT. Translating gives CASRSTGNSPLHF.

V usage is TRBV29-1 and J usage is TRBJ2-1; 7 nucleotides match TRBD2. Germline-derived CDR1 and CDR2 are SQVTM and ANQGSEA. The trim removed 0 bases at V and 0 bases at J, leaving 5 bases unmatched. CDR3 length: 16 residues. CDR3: CSVEEGGGGSYNEQFF. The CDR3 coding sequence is TGCAGCGTTGAAGAGGGCGGCGGGGGCTCCTACAATGAGCAGTTCTTC.

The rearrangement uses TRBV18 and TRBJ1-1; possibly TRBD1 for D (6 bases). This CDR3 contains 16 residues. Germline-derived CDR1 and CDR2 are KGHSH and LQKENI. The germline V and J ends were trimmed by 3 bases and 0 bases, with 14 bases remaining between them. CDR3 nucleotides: TGTGCCAGCTCACCTTCAACAGGGAGTGTGAACACTGAAGCTTTCTTT. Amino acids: CASSPSTGSVNTEAFF.

DNA for the CDR3: TGTGCCAGTAGTGTTAGCGGGAGGATTCACGAGCAGTACTTC. Its translation: CASSVSGRIHEQYF. The V and J genes are TRBV19 and TRBJ2-7, with 10 bases identical to TRBD2. Germline V gives CDR1 LNHDA, CDR2 SQIVND (reference sequence). V lost 5 bases, J lost 5 bases, and 6 bases stayed unmatched. The CDR3 has 14 amino acids.

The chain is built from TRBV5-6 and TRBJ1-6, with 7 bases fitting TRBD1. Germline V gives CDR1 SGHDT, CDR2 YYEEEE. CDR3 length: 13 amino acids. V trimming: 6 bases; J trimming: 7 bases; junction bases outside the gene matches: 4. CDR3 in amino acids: CASKDRSNSPLHF. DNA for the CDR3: TGTGCCAGCAAGGACAGGAGCAATTCACCCCTCCACTTT. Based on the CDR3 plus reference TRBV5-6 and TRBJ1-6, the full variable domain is DAGVTQSPTHLIKTRGQQVTLRCSPKSGHDTVSWYQQALGQGPQFIFQYYEEEERQRGNFPDRFSGHQFPNYSSELNVNALLLGDSALYLCASKDRSNSPLHFGNGTRLTVT.

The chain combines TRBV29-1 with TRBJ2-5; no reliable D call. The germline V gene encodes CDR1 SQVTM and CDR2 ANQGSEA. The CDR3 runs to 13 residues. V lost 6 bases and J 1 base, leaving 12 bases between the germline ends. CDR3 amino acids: CSVGDIFQETQYF. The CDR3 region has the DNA TGCAGCGTCGGTGACATCTTCCAAGAGACCCAGTACTTC. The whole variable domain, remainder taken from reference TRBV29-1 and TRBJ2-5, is SAVISQKPSRDICQRGTSLTIQCQVDSQVTMMFWYRQQPGQSLTLIATANQGSEATYESGFVIDKFPISRPNLTFSTLTVSNMSPEDSSIYLCSVGDIFQETQYFGPGTRLLVL.

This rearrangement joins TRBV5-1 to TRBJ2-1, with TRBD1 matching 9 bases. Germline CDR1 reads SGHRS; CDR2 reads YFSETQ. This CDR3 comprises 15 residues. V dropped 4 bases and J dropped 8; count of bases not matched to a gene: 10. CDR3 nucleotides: TGCGCCAGCAGCCCGGACAGGGGTGTTTTGGATGAGCAGTTCTTC. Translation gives CASSPDRGVLDEQFF.

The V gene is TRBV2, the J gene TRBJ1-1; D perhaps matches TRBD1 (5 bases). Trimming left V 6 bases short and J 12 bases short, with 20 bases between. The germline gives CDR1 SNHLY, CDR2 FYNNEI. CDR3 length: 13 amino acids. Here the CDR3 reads CASSPRGNPRTFF. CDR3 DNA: TGTGCCAGCAGCCCTAGGGGCAACCCGAGGACTTTCTTT.

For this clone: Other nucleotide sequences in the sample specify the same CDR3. CDR3 loop: CASSLQVSSYNEQFF. CDR3 bases: TGTGCCAGCAGCTTGCAGGTTTCCTCCTACAATGAGCAGTTCTTC. This chain connects TRBV5-6 to TRBJ2-1; D unclear. CDR1 is SGHDT, CDR2 YYEEEE, per germline. This CDR3 has 15 residues. V was pared by 1 base and J by 0 bases, with 8 bases between.

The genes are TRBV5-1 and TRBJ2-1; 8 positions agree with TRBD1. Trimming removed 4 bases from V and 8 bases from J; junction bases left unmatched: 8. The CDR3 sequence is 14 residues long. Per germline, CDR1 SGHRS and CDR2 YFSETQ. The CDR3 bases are TGCGCCAGCAGCCCCCCGGACAGGGATCATGAGCAGTTCTTC. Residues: CASSPPDRDHEQFF.

The CDR3: CASSTGTANTGELFF. The CDR3 bases are TGTGCCAGTAGTACCGGGACAGCGAACACCGGGGAGCTGTTTTTT. The chain couples TRBV19 to TRBJ2-2, with 7 positions matching TRBD1. The CDR3 loop spans 15 amino acids. J lost 0 bases, V lost 4 bases, and 2 bases had no gene match. Germline loops: CDR1 LNHDA, CDR2 SQIVND (reference sequence).

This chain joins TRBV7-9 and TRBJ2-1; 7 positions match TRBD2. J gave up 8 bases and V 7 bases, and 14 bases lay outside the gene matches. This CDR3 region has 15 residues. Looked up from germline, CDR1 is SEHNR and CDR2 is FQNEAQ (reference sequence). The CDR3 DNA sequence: TGTGCCAGCATCCAACCGGGACTACGAGTTGATGAGCAGTTCTTC. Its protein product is CASIQPGLRVDEQFF.

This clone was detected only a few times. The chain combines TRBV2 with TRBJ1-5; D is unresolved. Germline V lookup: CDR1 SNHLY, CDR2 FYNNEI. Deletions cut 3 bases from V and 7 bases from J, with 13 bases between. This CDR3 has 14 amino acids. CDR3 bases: TGTGCCAGCAGTGAGCGGGCCGCTCCCCAGCCCCAGCATTTT. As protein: CASSERAAPQPQHF. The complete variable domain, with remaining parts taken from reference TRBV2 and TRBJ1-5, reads EPEVTQTPSHQVTQMGQEVILRCVPISNHLYFYWYRQILGQKVEFLVSFYNNEISEKSEIFDDQFSVERPDGSNFTLKIRSTKLEDSAMYFCASSERAAPQPQHFGDGTRLSIL.

CDR3 sequence: CASSLGTRGQPQHF. CDR3 DNA: TGCGCCAGCAGCTTGGGTACCAGGGGCCAGCCCCAGCATTTT. The chain combines TRBV5-1 with TRBJ1-5, with a tentative D call TRBD1 (6 bases). CDR3 length: 14 residues. The V end was cut by 0 bases, the J end by 7 bases, with 11 bases between. Germline CDR1 and CDR2: SGHRS and YFSETQ.

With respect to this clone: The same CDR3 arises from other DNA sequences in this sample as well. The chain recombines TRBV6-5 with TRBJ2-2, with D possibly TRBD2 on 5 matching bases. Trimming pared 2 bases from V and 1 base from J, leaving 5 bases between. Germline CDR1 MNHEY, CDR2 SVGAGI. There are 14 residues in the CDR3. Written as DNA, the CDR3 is TGTGCCAGCAGTTACCGGGAGAACACCGGGGAGCTGTTTTTT. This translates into CASSYRENTGELFF.

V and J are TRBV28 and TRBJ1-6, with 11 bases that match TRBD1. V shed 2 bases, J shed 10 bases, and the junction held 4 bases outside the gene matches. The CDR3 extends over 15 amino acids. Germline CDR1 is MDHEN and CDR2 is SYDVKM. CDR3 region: CASSLQGTGGSPLHF. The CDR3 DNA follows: TGTGCCAGCAGTTTACAAGGGACAGGGGGATCACCCCTCCACTTT. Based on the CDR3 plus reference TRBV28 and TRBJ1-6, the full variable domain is DVKVTQSSRYLVKRTGEKVFLECVQDMDHENMFWYRQDPGLGLRLIYFSYDVKMKEKGDIPEGYSVSREKKERFSLILESASTNQTSMYLCASSLQGTGGSPLHFGNGTRLTVT.

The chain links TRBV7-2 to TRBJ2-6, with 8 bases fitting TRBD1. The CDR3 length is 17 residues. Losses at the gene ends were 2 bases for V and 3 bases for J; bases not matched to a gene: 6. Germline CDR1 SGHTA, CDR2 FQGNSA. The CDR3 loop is CASSLRRRGHGANVLTF. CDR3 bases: TGTGCCAGCAGCTTAAGGCGCAGGGGGCATGGGGCCAACGTCCTGACTTTC.

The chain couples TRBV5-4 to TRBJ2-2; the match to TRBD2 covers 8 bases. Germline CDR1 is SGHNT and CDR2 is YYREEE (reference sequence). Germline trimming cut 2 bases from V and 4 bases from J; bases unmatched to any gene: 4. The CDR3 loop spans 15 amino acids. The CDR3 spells CASSFSGSRTGELFF. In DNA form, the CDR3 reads TGTGCCAGCAGCTTCAGCGGGAGCCGCACCGGGGAGCTGTTTTTT.

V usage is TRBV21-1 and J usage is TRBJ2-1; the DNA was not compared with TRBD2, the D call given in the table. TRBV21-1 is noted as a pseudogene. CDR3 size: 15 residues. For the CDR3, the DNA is TGTGCCAGCGGGCCGACGGGAGTGCTCTACAATGAGCAGTTCTTC. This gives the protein CASGPTGVLYNEQFF.